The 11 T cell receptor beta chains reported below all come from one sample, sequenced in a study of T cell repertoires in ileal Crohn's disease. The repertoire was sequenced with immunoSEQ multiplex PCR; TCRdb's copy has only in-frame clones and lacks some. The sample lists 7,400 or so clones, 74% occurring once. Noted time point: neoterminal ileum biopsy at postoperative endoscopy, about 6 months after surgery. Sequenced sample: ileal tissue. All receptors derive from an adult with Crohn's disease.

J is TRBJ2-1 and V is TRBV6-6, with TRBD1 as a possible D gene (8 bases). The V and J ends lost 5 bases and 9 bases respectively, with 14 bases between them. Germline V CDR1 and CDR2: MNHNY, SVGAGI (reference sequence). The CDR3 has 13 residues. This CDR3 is CASSLQGEGEQFF. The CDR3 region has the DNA TGTGCCAGCAGTCTACAGGGGGAGGGTGAGCAGTTCTTC.

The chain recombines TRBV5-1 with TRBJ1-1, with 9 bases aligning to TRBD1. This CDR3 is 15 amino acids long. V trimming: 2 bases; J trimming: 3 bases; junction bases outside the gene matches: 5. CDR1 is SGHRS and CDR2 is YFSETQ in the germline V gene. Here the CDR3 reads CASSFTGGWDTEAFF. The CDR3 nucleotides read TGCGCCAGCAGCTTTACAGGGGGCTGGGACACTGAAGCTTTCTTT.

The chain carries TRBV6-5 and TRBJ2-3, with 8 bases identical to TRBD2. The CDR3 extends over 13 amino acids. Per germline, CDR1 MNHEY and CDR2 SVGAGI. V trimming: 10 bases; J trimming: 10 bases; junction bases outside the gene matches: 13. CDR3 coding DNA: TGTGCCACGAGGACTAGCCGGGGGGATGCGCAGTATTTT. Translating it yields CATRTSRGDAQYF.

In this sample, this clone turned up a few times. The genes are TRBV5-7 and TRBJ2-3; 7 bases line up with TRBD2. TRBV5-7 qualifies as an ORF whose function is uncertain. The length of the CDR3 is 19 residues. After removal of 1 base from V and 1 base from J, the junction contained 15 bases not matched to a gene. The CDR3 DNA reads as TGTGCCAGCAGCTTGCCTCCCCCGGGGGGAAAAGGGGGCACAGATACGCAGTATTTT. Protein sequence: CASSLPPPGGKGGTDTQYF.

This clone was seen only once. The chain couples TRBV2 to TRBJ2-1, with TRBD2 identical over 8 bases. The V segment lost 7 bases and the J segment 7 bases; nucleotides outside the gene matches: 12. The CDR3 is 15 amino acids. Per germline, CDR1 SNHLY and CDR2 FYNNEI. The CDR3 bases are TGTGCCAGCACCTCGGGACTAGTGTATTTGAATGAGCAGTTCTTC. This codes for CASTSGLVYLNEQFF.

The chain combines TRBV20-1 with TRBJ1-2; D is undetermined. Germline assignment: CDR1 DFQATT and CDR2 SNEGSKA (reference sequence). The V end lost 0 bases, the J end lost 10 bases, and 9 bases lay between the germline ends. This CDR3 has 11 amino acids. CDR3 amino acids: CSARDIGDYTF. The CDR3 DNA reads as TGCAGTGCTAGAGATATCGGGGACTACACCTTC.

The CDR3 sequence is CASSGYSGGSGTQYF. The CDR3 DNA follows: TGTGCCAGCAGCGGGTATAGCGGGGGGAGTGGGACGCAGTATTTT. The chain joins TRBV9 to TRBJ2-3, with TRBD2 matching 10 bases. The CDR3 length is 15 residues. V lost 3 bases and J lost 9; bases outside the gene matches: 10. Germline CDR1 SGDLS, CDR2 YYNGEE. The variable domain in full, with the rest retrieved from reference TRBV9 and TRBJ2-3, is DSGVTQTPKHLITATGQRVTLRCSPRSGDLSVYWYQQSLDQGLQFLIQYYNGEERAKGNILERFSAQQFPDLHSELNLSSLELGDSALYFCASSGYSGGSGTQYFGPGTRLTVL.

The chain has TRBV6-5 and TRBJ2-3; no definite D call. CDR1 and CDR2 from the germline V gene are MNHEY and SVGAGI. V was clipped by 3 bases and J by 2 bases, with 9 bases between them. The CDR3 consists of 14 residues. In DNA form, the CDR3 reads TGTGCCAGCAGTTATGGGCCTAACACAGATACGCAGTATTTT. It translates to CASSYGPNTDTQYF.

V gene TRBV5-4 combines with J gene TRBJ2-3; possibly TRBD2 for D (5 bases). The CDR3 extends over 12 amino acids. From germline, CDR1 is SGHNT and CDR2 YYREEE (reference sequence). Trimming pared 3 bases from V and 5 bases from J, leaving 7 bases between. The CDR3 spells CASSSEGDTQYF. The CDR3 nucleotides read TGTGCCAGCAGCTCTGAGGGAGATACGCAGTATTTT.

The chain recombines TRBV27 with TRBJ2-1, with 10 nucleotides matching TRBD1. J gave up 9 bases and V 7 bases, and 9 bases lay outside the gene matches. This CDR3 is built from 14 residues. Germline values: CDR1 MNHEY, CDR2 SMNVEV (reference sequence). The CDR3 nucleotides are TGTGCCAGCACCCCCTCCCGACAGGGGGCTGAGCAGTTCTTC. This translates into CASTPSRQGAEQFF.

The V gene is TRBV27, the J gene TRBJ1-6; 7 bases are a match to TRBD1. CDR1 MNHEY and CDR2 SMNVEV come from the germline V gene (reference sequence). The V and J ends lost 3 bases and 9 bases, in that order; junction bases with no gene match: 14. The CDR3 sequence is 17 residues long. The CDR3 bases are TGTGCCAGCAGTTTCCAATCCAAGGGGGCATCCGGTTCACCCCTCCACTTT. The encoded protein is CASSFQSKGASGSPLHF.